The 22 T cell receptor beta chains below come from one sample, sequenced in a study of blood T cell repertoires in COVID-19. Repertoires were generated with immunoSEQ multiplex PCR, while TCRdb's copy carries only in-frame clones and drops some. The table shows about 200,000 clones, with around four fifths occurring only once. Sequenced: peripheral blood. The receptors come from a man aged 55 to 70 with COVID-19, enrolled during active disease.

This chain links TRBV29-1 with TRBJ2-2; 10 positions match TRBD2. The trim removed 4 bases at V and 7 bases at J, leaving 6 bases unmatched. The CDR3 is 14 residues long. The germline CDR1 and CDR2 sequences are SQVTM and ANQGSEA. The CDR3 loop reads CSVGLAGVGGELFF. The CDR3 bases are TGCAGCGTTGGCCTAGCGGGAGTCGGCGGGGAGCTGTTTTTT.

The CDR3 here is CASSLRTGVENTEAFF. CDR3 nucleotides: TGTGCCAGCAGCCTCAGGACAGGGGTAGAGAACACTGAAGCTTTCTTT. J is TRBJ1-1 and V is TRBV3-1 (or the pseudogene TRBV3-2); 9 bases map to TRBD1. Germline V gives CDR1 LGHDT, CDR2 YNNKEL (reference sequence). This CDR3 has 16 residues. Trimming at V came to 4 bases and at J to 1 base, leaving 7 bases not matched to a gene.

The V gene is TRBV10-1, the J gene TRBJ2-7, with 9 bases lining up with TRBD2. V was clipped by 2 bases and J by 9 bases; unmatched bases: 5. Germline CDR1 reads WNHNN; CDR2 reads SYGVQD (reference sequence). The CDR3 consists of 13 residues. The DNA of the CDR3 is TGCGCCAGCAGTGAGCCTAGCGGGATGGGGCAGTACTTC. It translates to CASSEPSGMGQYF.

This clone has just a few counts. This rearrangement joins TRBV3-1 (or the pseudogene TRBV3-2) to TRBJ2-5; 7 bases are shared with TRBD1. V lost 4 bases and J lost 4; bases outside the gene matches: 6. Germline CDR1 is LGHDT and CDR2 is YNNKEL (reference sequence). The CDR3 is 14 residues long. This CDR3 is CASSPWDSGETQYF. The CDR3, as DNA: TGTGCCAGCAGCCCTTGGGACAGCGGAGAGACCCAGTACTTC.

The CDR3 here is CASSDLFDRGPTDTQYF. The CDR3 DNA reads TGTGCCAGCAGTGACCTTTTCGACAGGGGGCCCACAGATACGCAGTATTTT. V usage is TRBV25-1 and J usage is TRBJ2-3; 10 positions match TRBD1. The CDR3 contains 17 residues. V lost 3 bases and J lost 2; bases outside the gene matches: 8. The germline V gene encodes CDR1 MGHDK and CDR2 SYGVNS.

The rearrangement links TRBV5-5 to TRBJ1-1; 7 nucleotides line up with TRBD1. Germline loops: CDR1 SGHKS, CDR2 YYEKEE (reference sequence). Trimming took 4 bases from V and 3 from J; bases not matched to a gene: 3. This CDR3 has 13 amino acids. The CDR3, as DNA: TGTGCCAGCAGCGCAACAGGGGACACTGAAGCTTTCTTT. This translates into CASSATGDTEAFF.

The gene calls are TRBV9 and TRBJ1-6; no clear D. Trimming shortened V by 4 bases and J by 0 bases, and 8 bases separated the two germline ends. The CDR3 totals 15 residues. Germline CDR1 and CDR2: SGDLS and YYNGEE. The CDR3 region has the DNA TGTGCCAGCAGCCCCGGGAGCTCCTATAATTCACCCCTCCACTTT. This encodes CASSPGSSYNSPLHF.

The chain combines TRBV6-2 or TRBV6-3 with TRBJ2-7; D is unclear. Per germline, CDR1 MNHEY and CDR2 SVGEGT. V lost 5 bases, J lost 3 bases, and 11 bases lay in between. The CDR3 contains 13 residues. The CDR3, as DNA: TGTGCCAGCAGTCACGACTTGATCTACGAGCAGTACTTC. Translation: CASSHDLIYEQYF.

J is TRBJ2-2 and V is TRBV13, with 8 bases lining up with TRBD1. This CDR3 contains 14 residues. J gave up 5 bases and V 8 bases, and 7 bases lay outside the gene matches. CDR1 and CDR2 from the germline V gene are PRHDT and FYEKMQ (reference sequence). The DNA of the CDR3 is TGTGCCAGCTGCTGGACAGGGCGGACCGGGGAGCTGTTTTTT. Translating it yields CASCWTGRTGELFF.

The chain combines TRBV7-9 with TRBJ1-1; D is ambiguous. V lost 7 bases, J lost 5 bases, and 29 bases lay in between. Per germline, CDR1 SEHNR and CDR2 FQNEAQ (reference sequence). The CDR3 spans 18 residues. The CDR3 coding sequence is TGTGCCAGCACCAACCCCAGCGGGAGGTTCGCGATTAGGACTGAAGCTTTCTTT. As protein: CASTNPSGRFAIRTEAFF.

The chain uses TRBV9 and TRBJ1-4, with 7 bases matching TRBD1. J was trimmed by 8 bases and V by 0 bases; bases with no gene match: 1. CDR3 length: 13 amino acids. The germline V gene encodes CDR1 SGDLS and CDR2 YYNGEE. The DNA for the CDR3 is TGTGCCAGCAGCGTAGGGGACAGCGAAAAACTGTTTTTT. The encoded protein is CASSVGDSEKLFF.

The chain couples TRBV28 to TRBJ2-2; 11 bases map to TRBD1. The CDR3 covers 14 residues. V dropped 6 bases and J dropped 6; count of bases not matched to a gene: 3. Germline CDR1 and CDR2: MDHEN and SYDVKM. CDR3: CASRRTGGSGELFF. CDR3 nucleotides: TGTGCCAGCAGACGGACAGGGGGCTCCGGGGAGCTGTTTTTT.

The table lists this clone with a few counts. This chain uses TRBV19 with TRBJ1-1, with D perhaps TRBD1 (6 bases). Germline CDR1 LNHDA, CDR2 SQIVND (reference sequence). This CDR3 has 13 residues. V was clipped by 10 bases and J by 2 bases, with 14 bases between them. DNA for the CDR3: TGTGCCACCAGACAGGAGTTTAACACTGAAGCTTTCTTT. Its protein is CATRQEFNTEAFF.

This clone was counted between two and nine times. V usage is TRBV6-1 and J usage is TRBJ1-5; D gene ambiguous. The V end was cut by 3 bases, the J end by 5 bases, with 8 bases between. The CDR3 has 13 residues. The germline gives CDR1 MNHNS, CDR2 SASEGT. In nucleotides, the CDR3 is TGTGCCAGCAGTGACACTTATTATCAGCCCCAGCATTTT. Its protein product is CASSDTYYQPQHF.

CDR3 residues: CASSKTGQDSPLHF. Written as DNA, the CDR3 is TGTGCCAGCAGTAAAACAGGCCAGGATTCACCCCTCCACTTT. The genes are TRBV2 and TRBJ1-6; D is perhaps TRBD1 (5 bases). The V gene lost 5 bases and the J gene lost 8 bases, with 13 bases spanning the gap. Germline V gives CDR1 SNHLY, CDR2 FYNNEI. CDR3 size: 14 residues.

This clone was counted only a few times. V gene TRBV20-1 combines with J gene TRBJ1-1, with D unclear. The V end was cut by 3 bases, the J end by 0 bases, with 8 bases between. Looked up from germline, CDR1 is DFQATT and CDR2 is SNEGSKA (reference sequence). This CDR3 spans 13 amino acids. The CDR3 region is CSASVRLNTEAFF. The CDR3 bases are TGCAGTGCTAGTGTGCGGTTGAACACTGAAGCTTTCTTT.

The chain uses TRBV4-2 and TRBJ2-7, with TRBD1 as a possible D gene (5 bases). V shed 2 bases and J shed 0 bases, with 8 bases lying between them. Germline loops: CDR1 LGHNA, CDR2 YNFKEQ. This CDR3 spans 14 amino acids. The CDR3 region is CASSQPTVSYEQYF. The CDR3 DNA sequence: TGTGCCAGCAGCCAACCGACAGTCTCCTACGAGCAGTACTTC.

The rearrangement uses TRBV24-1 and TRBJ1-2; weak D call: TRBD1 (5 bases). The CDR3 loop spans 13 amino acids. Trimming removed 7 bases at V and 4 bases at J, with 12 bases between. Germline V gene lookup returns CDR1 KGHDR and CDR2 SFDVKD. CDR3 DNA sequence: TGTGCCACCAGCATGGGGGGGTCCTATGGCTACACCTTC. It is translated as CATSMGGSYGYTF.

CDR3 bases: TGCAGCGTTGCGGGACAGGTGATGAACACTGAAGCTTTCTTT. Translation: CSVAGQVMNTEAFF. The chain has TRBV29-1 and TRBJ1-1; 8 bases align to TRBD1. Trimming at V came to 4 bases and at J to 0 bases, leaving 4 bases not matched to a gene. CDR1 is SQVTM and CDR2 is ANQGSEA in the germline V gene. The CDR3 totals 14 residues.

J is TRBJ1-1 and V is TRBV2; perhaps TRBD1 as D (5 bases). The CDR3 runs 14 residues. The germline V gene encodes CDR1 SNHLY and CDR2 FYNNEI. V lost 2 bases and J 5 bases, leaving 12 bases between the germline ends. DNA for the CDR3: TGTGCCAGCAGTGAATGGACATCTTGGACTGAAGCTTTCTTT. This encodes CASSEWTSWTEAFF.

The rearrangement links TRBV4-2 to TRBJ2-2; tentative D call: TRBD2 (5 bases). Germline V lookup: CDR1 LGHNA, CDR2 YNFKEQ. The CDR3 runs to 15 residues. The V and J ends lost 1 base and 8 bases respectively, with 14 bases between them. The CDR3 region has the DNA TGTGCCAGCAGCCAAGTTGGAGGTGGGCGTGGGGAGCTGTTTTTT. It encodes CASSQVGGGRGELFF.

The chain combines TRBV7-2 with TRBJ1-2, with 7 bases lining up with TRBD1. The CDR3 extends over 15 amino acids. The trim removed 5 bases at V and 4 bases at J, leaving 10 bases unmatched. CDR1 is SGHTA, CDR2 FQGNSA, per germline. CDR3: CASSTSGQASYGYTF. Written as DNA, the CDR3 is TGTGCCAGCAGCACATCAGGACAGGCCAGCTATGGCTACACCTTC. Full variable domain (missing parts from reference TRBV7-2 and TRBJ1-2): GAGVSQSPSNKVTEKGKDVELRCDPISGHTALYWYRQSLGQGLEFLIYFQGNSAPDKSGLPSDRFSAERTGGSVSTLTIQRTQQEDSAVYLCASSTSGQASYGYTFGSGTRLTVV.